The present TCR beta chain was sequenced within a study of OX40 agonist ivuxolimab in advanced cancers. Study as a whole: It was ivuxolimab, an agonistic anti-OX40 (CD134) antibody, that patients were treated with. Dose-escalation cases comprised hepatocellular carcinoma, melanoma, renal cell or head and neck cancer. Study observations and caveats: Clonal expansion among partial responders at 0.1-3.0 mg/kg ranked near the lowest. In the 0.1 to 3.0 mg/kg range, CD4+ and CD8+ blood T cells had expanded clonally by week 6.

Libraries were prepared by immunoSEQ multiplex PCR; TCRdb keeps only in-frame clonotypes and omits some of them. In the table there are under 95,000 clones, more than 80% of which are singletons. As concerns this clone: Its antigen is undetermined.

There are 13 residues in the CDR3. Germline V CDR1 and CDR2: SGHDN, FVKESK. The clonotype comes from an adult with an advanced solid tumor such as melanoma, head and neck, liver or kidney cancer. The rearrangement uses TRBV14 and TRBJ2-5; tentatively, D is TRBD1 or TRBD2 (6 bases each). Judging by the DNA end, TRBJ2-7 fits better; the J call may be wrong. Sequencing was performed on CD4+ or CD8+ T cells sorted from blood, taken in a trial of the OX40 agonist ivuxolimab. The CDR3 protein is CASRGAGMYEQYF. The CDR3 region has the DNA TGTGCCAGCAGGGGGGCGGGAATGTACGAGCAGTACTTC.